Below, 30 T cell receptor beta chains from the same sample are listed, as sequenced in a study of identical twins. TCRdb analysed the 5' RACE reads with MiXCR anew, one entry per CDR3 protein. The data show around 300,000 distinct CDR3 sequences, about 8% seen once. The same specimen was also included in a second study, on yellow fever vaccine responses in identical twins.

Material for sequencing was memory (CD45RO+) T cells sorted from blood. These receptors were collected from a young woman in good health.

There are many counts of this clonotype. The rearrangement uses TRBV12-3 or TRBV12-4 and TRBJ2-7; tentative D call: TRBD1 (9 bases). The V gene lost 5 bases and the J gene lost 1 base, with 15 bases spanning the gap. The CDR3 sequence is 15 residues long. The CDR3 nucleotides are TGTGCCAGCAGTGGCGGGGGGACAGGGTCCTACGAGCAGTACTTC. This codes for CASSGGGTGSYEQYF.

This clonotype has a handful of counts. The CDR3 here is CATSDPGQSSTDTQYF. In nucleotides, the CDR3 is TGTGCCACCAGTGATCCGGGACAAAGCAGCACAGATACGCAGTATTTT. The chain recombines TRBV24-1 with TRBJ2-3, with a weak D call TRBD1 (6 bases). The ends were cut back, 3 bases at V and 0 bases at J, with 12 bases in the middle. Germline loops: CDR1 KGHDR, CDR2 SFDVKD. The CDR3 sequence is 16 residues long.

This chain links TRBV14 with TRBJ2-2; 12 bases map to TRBD1. The CDR3 spans 19 residues. Losses at the gene ends were 5 bases for V and 1 base for J; bases not matched to a gene: 11. Per the germline V gene, CDR1 is SGHDN and CDR2 is FVKESK. CDR3 coding DNA: TGTGCCAGCAGCTCCGGGACAGGGGGCCATCACTTGAACACCGGGGAGCTGTTTTTT. Translating it yields CASSSGTGGHHLNTGELFF.

The chain combines TRBV28 with TRBJ1-2; D not certain. CDR3 size: 12 residues. The ends were cut back, 5 bases at V and 8 bases at J, with 12 bases in the middle. The germline CDR1 and CDR2 sequences are MDHEN and SYDVKM. The DNA for the CDR3 is TGTGCCAGCAGTACCCAGGAGAGAGGCTACACCTTC. Protein product: CASSTQERGYTF.

This clonotype was detected only a few times. The chain joins TRBV14 to TRBJ1-2, with D possibly being TRBD1 (5 bases). CDR1 and CDR2 (germline): SGHDN, FVKESK. This CDR3 comprises 15 residues. The V and J ends lost 3 bases and 4 bases respectively, with 15 bases between them. CDR3 DNA sequence: TGTGCCAGCAGCCAGAGTGGCAGGGCCGCCTATGGCTACACCTTC. It translates to CASSQSGRAAYGYTF.

This clonotype was seen at least ten times. The chain is built from TRBV10-3 and TRBJ2-2; 8 positions match TRBD2. The CDR3 covers 16 residues. V shed 10 bases, J shed 4 bases, and the junction held 14 bases outside the gene matches. Germline V gene sequence: CDR1 ENHRY, CDR2 SYGVKD. The CDR3 bases are TGTGCCACCGAAGGCATGCGGGGGGCGATCACCGGGGAGCTGTTTTTT. Amino acid sequence: CATEGMRGAITGELFF.

The sample holds a few counts of this clonotype. The chain joins TRBV7-6 to TRBJ2-7; 10 bases are shared with TRBD2. The junction had 7 bases not matched to a gene; V was cut back by 1 base and J by 7 bases. The germline V gene has CDR1 SGHVS and CDR2 FNYEAQ. The CDR3 contains 15 residues. CDR3 DNA: TGTGCCAGCAGCTTAGGGTCTAGCGGGAGTGGGGAGCAGTACTTC. This codes for CASSLGSSGSGEQYF. The whole variable domain, filled in from reference TRBV7-6 and TRBJ2-7, reads GAGVSQSPRYKVTKRGQDVALRCDPISGHVSLYWYRQALGQGPEFLTYFNYEAQQDKSGLPNDRFSAERPEGSISTLTIQRTEQRDSAMYRCASSLGSSGSGEQYFGPGTRLTVT.

The J gene is TRBJ2-2, the V gene TRBV27; 9 nucleotides align to TRBD2. J lost 13 bases, V lost 5 bases, and 14 bases had no gene match. This CDR3 has 15 residues. Germline V gene data show CDR1 as MNHEY and CDR2 as SMNVEV (reference sequence). CDR3 protein: CASSPRGAGGPGLFF. The CDR3, as DNA: TGTGCCAGCAGTCCCCGGGGGGCGGGGGGGCCCGGGCTGTTTTTT.

V and J are TRBV2 and TRBJ1-2; possible D gene TRBD1, 5 bases. Deletions cut 7 bases from V and 1 base from J, with 16 bases between. Germline values: CDR1 SNHLY, CDR2 FYNNEI. There are 15 residues in the CDR3. The CDR3 reads CASNHRQTNNYGYTF. The CDR3 bases are TGTGCCAGCAACCACAGACAGACGAATAACTATGGCTACACCTTC.

This clonotype has a count of ten or more. CDR3 residues: CASSYSWDRPNEQFF. The DNA of the CDR3 is TGTGCCAGCAGTTACTCGTGGGACAGGCCTAATGAGCAGTTCTTC. The chain joins TRBV6-5 to TRBJ2-1; 8 nucleotides match TRBD1. Germline V lookup: CDR1 MNHEY, CDR2 SVGAGI. The CDR3 totals 15 residues. The trim removed 0 bases at V and 7 bases at J, leaving 5 bases unmatched.

Comments on this clonotype: This may be a read error: a much more frequent sequence differs by one nucleotide. The chain joins TRBV4-2 to TRBJ2-3, with TRBD2 as a possible D gene (5 bases). The V end lost 9 bases, the J end lost 4 bases, and 17 bases lay between the germline ends. The CDR3 runs to 14 residues. Germline loops: CDR1 LGHNA, CDR2 YNFKEQ. The CDR3 DNA reads as TGTGCCAGTTATATGGCCGGGGTCTCAGATACGCAGTATTTT. It codes for CASYMAGVSDTQYF.

This clonotype was counted at least ten times. The CDR3 region is CASSEWGDRTEAFF. The CDR3 DNA reads as TGTGCCAGCAGTGAATGGGGGGATCGGACTGAAGCTTTCTTT. This rearrangement joins TRBV25-1 to TRBJ1-1; possibly TRBD1 for D (5 bases). CDR3 length: 14 amino acids. V was clipped by 1 base and J by 5 bases, with 11 bases between them. The germline CDR1 and CDR2 sequences are MGHDK and SYGVNS.

This clonotype was counted many times. The rearrangement links TRBV28 to TRBJ2-2; the D gene could be TRBD1 or TRBD2 (6 bases each). Germline V gene lookup returns CDR1 MDHEN and CDR2 SYDVKM. Trimming removed 3 bases from V and 6 bases from J, with 8 bases in between. This CDR3 has 13 amino acids. CDR3: CASSLGGAGELFF. CDR3 nucleotide sequence: TGTGCCAGCAGTTTGGGGGGCGCCGGGGAGCTGTTTTTT.

This clonotype was counted a few times. This chain uses TRBV2 with TRBJ1-1, with TRBD1 identical over 10 bases. V lost 7 bases and J lost 2; bases outside the gene matches: 7. CDR1 SNHLY and CDR2 FYNNEI come from the germline V gene. This CDR3 spans 15 amino acids. The CDR3: CASTSGDRGNTEAFF. As DNA, the CDR3 is TGTGCCAGCACCTCCGGGGACAGGGGAAACACTGAAGCTTTCTTT.

The sample holds many counts of this clonotype. This chain links TRBV5-1 with TRBJ2-7; D might be TRBD1 (5 bases). The ends were cut back, 5 bases at V and 5 bases at J, with 17 bases in the middle. The germline V gene has CDR1 SGHRS and CDR2 YFSETQ. The CDR3 totals 14 residues. The chain's CDR3 is CASSYPGPQDEQYF. CDR3 nucleotides: TGCGCCAGCAGTTACCCGGGTCCACAGGACGAGCAGTACTTC.

This sequence joins TRBV18 and TRBJ2-7; TRBD2 matches 11 bases. The junction had 7 bases not matched to a gene; V was cut back by 3 bases and J by 0 bases. This CDR3 contains 17 residues. The germline CDR1 and CDR2 sequences are KGHSH and LQKENI. CDR3 sequence (DNA): TGTGCCAGCTCACCCCTCGGGACTAGCGGTTCCTCCTACGAGCAGTACGTC. Protein sequence: CASSPLGTSGSSYEQYV.

There are many counts of this clonotype. This chain connects TRBV6-5 to TRBJ2-5; D may be TRBD2 (5 bases). This CDR3 has 15 amino acids. V lost 2 bases, J lost 4 bases, and 14 bases lay in between. The germline V gene has CDR1 MNHEY and CDR2 SVGAGI. The CDR3 loop is CASSYNSRGIETQYF. In DNA form, the CDR3 reads TGTGCCAGCAGTTACAACTCTCGAGGGATAGAGACCCAGTACTTC.

This clonotype was counted a few times. The CDR3 region has the DNA TGTGCCATCATACCGGACCCTCAAGGATATGGCTACACCTTC. Its protein product is CAIIPDPQGYGYTF. The rearrangement links TRBV10-3 to TRBJ1-2; D call uncertain. The V gene's germline CDR1 is ENHRY and CDR2 SYGVKD. The CDR3 is 14 amino acids. V was shortened by 7 bases and J by 5 bases, with 17 bases between the two germline ends.

J is TRBJ1-2 and V is TRBV2; unclear D gene. Germline V gives CDR1 SNHLY, CDR2 FYNNEI. This CDR3 is 14 amino acids long. V was shortened by 9 bases and J by 3 bases, with 17 bases between the two germline ends. DNA for the CDR3: TGTGCCAGTTACGTTGTAGACGTCGACTATGGCTACACCTTC. Its protein product is CASYVVDVDYGYTF.

This clonotype came up many times. The genes are TRBV12-3 or TRBV12-4 and TRBJ2-7; no definite D call. This CDR3 spans 11 amino acids. V lost 2 bases and J lost 9, with 8 bases in between. CDR3 DNA sequence: TGTGCCAGCAGTTTAAGAGAACGGCAGTACTTC. Protein: CASSLRERQYF.

Written as DNA, the CDR3 is TGTGCCAGCAGTGAAAAGACGAGGGGGTTCAGCACAGATACGCAGTATTTT. It translates to CASSEKTRGFSTDTQYF. The chain recombines TRBV25-1 with TRBJ2-3; TRBD1 might be the D (6 bases). There are 17 residues in the CDR3. CDR1 MGHDK and CDR2 SYGVNS come from the germline V gene. V was shortened by 2 bases and J by 0 bases, with 15 bases between the two germline ends.

This clonotype was detected ten times or more. The chain has TRBV20-1 and TRBJ1-6, with 8 bases matching TRBD1. The CDR3 is 15 amino acids. V gave up 6 bases and J gave up 10 bases; unmatched junction bases: 14. Germline V CDR1 and CDR2: DFQATT, SNEGSKA (reference sequence). CDR3 in amino acids: CSARTGGSDSSPLHF. The CDR3 DNA is TGCAGTGCAAGAACAGGGGGTAGCGATTCCTCACCCCTCCACTTT.

This clonotype was observed many times. The chain carries TRBV12-3 or TRBV12-4 and TRBJ2-1; D gene unclear. The V and J ends lost 3 bases and 13 bases respectively, with 10 bases between them. This CDR3 is built from 11 residues. CDR3 loop: CASSFSGIQFF. The CDR3 coding sequence is TGTGCCAGCAGTTTCTCGGGCATCCAGTTCTTC.

This clonotype was seen repeatedly, ten times or more. The rearrangement uses TRBV5-1 and TRBJ2-7; no definite D call. This CDR3 region has 12 residues. Trimming removed 4 bases at V and 4 bases at J, with 9 bases between. Germline V gives CDR1 SGHRS, CDR2 YFSETQ. This CDR3 is CASSPDGYEQYV. The CDR3 region has the DNA TGCGCCAGCAGCCCCGACGGGTACGAGCAGTACGTC.

This clonotype was seen many times. The CDR3 region has the DNA TGTGCCAGCACCACCTCCAGAGCTTCATCCTACGAGCAGTACTTC. Translation: CASTTSRASSYEQYF. The chain uses TRBV27 and TRBJ2-7; the D is unclear. Germline-derived CDR1 and CDR2 are MNHEY and SMNVEV (reference sequence). This CDR3 is built from 15 residues. Trimming left V 7 bases short and J 1 base short, with 17 bases between.

This clonotype was observed many times. The chain uses TRBV5-1 and TRBJ2-1; TRBD2 matches at 12 bases. The V and J ends lost 1 base and 9 bases, in that order; junction bases with no gene match: 11. Germline values: CDR1 SGHRS, CDR2 YFSETQ. The CDR3 consists of 17 residues. The CDR3 nucleotides read TGCGCCAGCAGCTTGCGGGAACTAGCGGGGGGCTCTGGTGAGCAGTTCTTC. It is translated as CASSLRELAGGSGEQFF.

This clonotype was detected only a few times. The chain uses TRBV10-3 and TRBJ1-4; 11 bases align to TRBD1. The germline V gene encodes CDR1 ENHRY and CDR2 SYGVKD. The CDR3 consists of 18 residues. J gave up 0 bases and V 0 bases, and 3 bases lay outside the gene matches. CDR3 coding DNA: TGTGCCATCAGTGAGTCTCCGGGACAGGGGGCAACTAATGAAAAACTGTTTTTT. Translation: CAISESPGQGATNEKLFF.

This clonotype was picked up many times. This sequence joins TRBV12-3 or TRBV12-4 and TRBJ2-7; D is uncertain. Trimming took 2 bases from V and 6 from J, leaving 17 bases between them. The CDR3 is 15 residues long. CDR3 in amino acids: CASSLSVAAAGEQYF. DNA for the CDR3: TGTGCCAGCAGTTTAAGTGTTGCGGCAGCTGGCGAGCAGTACTTC.

V is TRBV5-1 and J is TRBJ2-5; D unresolved. Germline CDR1 is SGHRS and CDR2 is YFSETQ. Between the trimmed V and J ends, which lost 0 bases and 1 base, there was a span of 7 bases. The CDR3 loop spans 14 amino acids. DNA for the CDR3: TGCGCCAGCAGCTTGGTACGGGTCCAAGAGACCCAGTACTTC. This gives the protein CASSLVRVQETQYF.

V gene TRBV19 combines with J gene TRBJ1-1; the match to TRBD1 covers 9 bases. In germline, CDR1 is LNHDA, CDR2 SQIVND (reference sequence). Germline trimming cut 4 bases from V and 7 bases from J; bases unmatched to any gene: 13. The CDR3 sequence is 16 residues long. CDR3 coding DNA: TGTGCCAGTAGTACTACCTACAGGGGGCTTCAACATGAAGCTTTCTTT. Its translation: CASSTTYRGLQHEAFF.